The T cell receptor beta chain under discussion was sequenced for a study of T cell changes during pregnancy in multiple sclerosis (dated by TCRdb to about 2019). In terms of the full investigation: In women with multiple sclerosis, the researchers looked at how the T cell repertoire shifted as pregnancy progressed.

Libraries were built with the immunoSEQ multiplex PCR assay. This is the immuneACCESS table as TCRdb keeps it, with only in-frame sequences that have V and J called. A part of the clones is gone; compared with another copy, unresolved V genes explain less than half, and the rest is unexplained. This sample is represented by roughly 100,000 clones; roughly nine tenths of them were singletons. The ten biggest clones cover approximately 1.5% of the sample. As for this clone: Its antigen remains unidentified. No clone much larger than this one lies a single base away; base qualities are absent.

The CDR1 and CDR2 encoded by the germline V gene (reference sequence) are MNHNY and SVGAGI. At the junction V is shortened by 3 bases and J by 6 bases; bases outside the gene matches: 9. From the cysteine through the phenylalanine, the CDR3 covers 15 amino acids. The only DNA kept is the CDR3, 45 bases in frame from the first base. The V and J genes are TRBV6-6 and TRBJ2-3, with 7 middle bases fitting TRBD2. The sequencing here drew on peripheral blood, taken before pregnancy. The receptor comes from a female donor with multiple sclerosis, enrolled in a pregnancy study. The nucleotide sequence is given as TGTGCCAGCAGTTATAAGGCGGGAGTCGCCGATACGCAGTATTTT. Translated, this gives CASSYKAGVADTQYF.